This section outlines one T cell receptor beta chain sequence together with its context. The source of the sample is a study of CD8+ T cells in alopecia areata. V shed 0 bases and J shed 4 bases, with 11 bases lying between them. CDR1 is SGHDN and CDR2 is FVKESK in the germline V gene. The CDR3 runs to 15 residues. RNA, once extracted, was reverse transcribed into cDNA for use as the sequencing template. TCRdb's table, derived via immunoSEQ multiplex PCR, lists solely in-frame clones and lacks some. The table has about 100,000 clones, 40% to 50% seen once; the top ten hold 18%. Treatment indicated: oral pan-JAK inhibitor, 5-10 mg twice daily.

The chain recombines TRBV14 with TRBJ2-3; D unresolved. The TCR originated in a human donor with alopecia areata. The sequencing here drew on CD8+ T cells sorted from blood, taken at week 24, from a patient treated with tofacitinib. CDR3 residues: CASSQDPRRPDTQYF. CDR3 bases: TGTGCCAGCAGCCAAGATCCCAGGCGCCCAGATACGCAGTATTTT.